This entry is about one T cell receptor beta chain. Seattle cases were enrolled at active infection and followed longitudinally. This specimen belongs to a study of blood T cell repertoires in COVID-19. Original methodology: Reference gene primers were amplified, and this amplification served to estimate nucleated cell counts. Some clones are missing from TCRdb's copy, which holds only in-frame ones; the method was immunoSEQ multiplex PCR. V and J calls and clone size are given by that table; D and trimming were obtained from the DNA. Counted here are 40,000 to 60,000 clones, 90% to 95% occurring once; the ten biggest clones make up around 1%. The CDR3 contains 14 residues. Trimming took 0 bases from V and 7 from J; bases not matched to a gene: 3. Germline V gene sequence: CDR1 ENHRY, CDR2 SYGVKD.

Sequenced sample: peripheral blood. The TCR comes from a man aged 55 to 70 with COVID-19, enrolled during active disease. The chain combines TRBV10-3 with TRBJ1-5, with 7 nucleotides matching TRBD1. CDR3 sequence: CAISESGGGQPQHF. The CDR3 DNA reads TGTGCCATCAGTGAGTCAGGGGGCGGACAGCCCCAGCATTTT.